The rows below give T cell receptor beta chains drawn from one sample of a study of blood T cell repertoires in COVID-19. Data came from immunoSEQ multiplex PCR; TCRdb stores just in-frame clones and leaves some out. The sample shows approximately 200,000 clones, 94% of them seen only once. The sample consisted of peripheral blood. The receptors were sampled from a man younger than 45 with COVID-19, enrolled during active disease. Each CDR3 is given with its conserved first and last residue. Each record gives: J gene, V gene, D gene, clone size, CDR3 DNA, CDR3 protein. D genes are given only for firm matches. Clone size, where shown, is once, few, many, or a class for clones that have expanded.

TRBJ2-1 TRBV5-1 NA NA TGCGCCAGCAGCCAGACAGGAGTCGACAACAATGAGCAGTTCTTC CASSQTGVDNNEQFF
TRBJ1-2 TRBV5-4 NA NA TGTGCCAGCAGCTCACAGGTGGGGGGCTACACCTTC CASSSQVGGYTF
TRBJ1-2 TRBV11-2 TRBD1 NA TGTGCCAGCAGCCATGGACAGGGGGCCTCTGCTGGCTACACCTTC CASSHGQGASAGYTF
TRBJ1-2 TRBV29-1 TRBD1 NA TGCAGCGTTGGGGACAGGTTTAGGAGTGGCTACACCTTC CSVGDRFRSGYTF
TRBJ2-1 TRBV12-3/TRBV12-4 NA NA TGTGCCAGCAGTTTGACAGTGAATGAGCAGTTCTTC CASSLTVNEQFF
TRBJ2-1 TRBV10-1 TRBD2 NA TGCGCCAGCAGTGAGCAAGCGGGGAACAACAATGAGCAGTTCTTC CASSEQAGNNNEQFF
TRBJ1-4 TRBV3-1/TRBV3-2 NA NA TGTGCCAGCAGCCAAGATTCGACAGAAACGGAAAAACTGTTTTTT CASSQDSTETEKLFF
TRBJ2-7 TRBV3-1/TRBV3-2 NA NA TGTGCCAGCAGCCCTTGGGACTTCTCCTACGAGCAGTACTTC CASSPWDFSYEQYF
TRBJ1-1 TRBV5-4 TRBD1 NA TGTGCCAGCAGCCGGACAGGGGGCGAATGGAACACTGAAGCTTTCTTT CASSRTGGEWNTEAFF
TRBJ1-4 TRBV5-1 NA NA TGCGCCAGCAGCACTGGACACAGCCTTGATGAAAAACTGTTTTTT CASSTGHSLDEKLFF
TRBJ2-3 TRBV27 TRBD2 NA TGTGCCAGCAGTAAAGTTGTGGTAGCGGGCTCTAGCACAGATACGCAGTATTTT CASSKVVVAGSSTDTQYF
TRBJ1-2 TRBV5-5 TRBD1 NA TGTGCCAGCAGCTTGTTACAAGACAGGGGCTATGGCTACACCTTC CASSLLQDRGYGYTF
TRBJ2-3 TRBV28 TRBD2 NA TGTGCCAGCAGTTCCCCTAGCGGAAGCACAGATACGCAGTATTTT CASSSPSGSTDTQYF
TRBJ1-6 TRBV9 TRBD1 NA TGTGCCAGCAGCGTAGGGACAGGGGGAAGTTCACCCCTCCACTTT CASSVGTGGSSPLHF
TRBJ1-2 TRBV12-3/TRBV12-4 TRBD1 once TGTGCCAGCAGTTTGGACAGGGTGGGTGGCTACACCTTC CASSLDRVGGYTF
TRBJ2-7 TRBV12-3/TRBV12-4 NA NA TGTGCCAGCAGATTGGGCCGTGGATACGAGCAGTACTTC CASRLGRGYEQYF
TRBJ2-7 TRBV5-1 TRBD1 NA TGCGCCAGCAGCGGCGGGACAGGTAAAAGCGAGCAGTACTTC CASSGGTGKSEQYF
TRBJ2-2 TRBV27 TRBD1 NA TGTGCCAGCAGTTCGACAGGGGGCGCGGGTGGGCGGGAGCTGTTTTTT CASSSTGGAGGRELFF
TRBJ1-3 TRBV9 TRBD1 once TGTGCCAGCAGCGTAGGTGGACAGGGTAACTCTGGAAACACCATATATTTT CASSVGGQGNSGNTIYF
TRBJ1-5 TRBV10-2 TRBD1 NA TGCGCCAGCAGTGAACAGGGGGGTAGCAATCAGCCCCAGCATTTT CASSEQGGSNQPQHF
TRBJ2-3 TRBV5-4 NA NA TGTGCCAGCAGCTTTACAGGGAGCACAGATACGCAGTATTTT CASSFTGSTDTQYF
TRBJ1-2 TRBV12-3/TRBV12-4 TRBD1 NA TGTGCCAGCAGCCCGGGACAGAACTATGGCTACACCTTC CASSPGQNYGYTF
TRBJ2-7 TRBV10-3 NA once TGTGCCATCAGCCCCATTGGGTTGACAACGGGATACGAGCAGTACTTC CAISPIGLTTGYEQYF
TRBJ1-6 TRBV12-5 NA NA TGTGCTAGTGGTTTGGCACCTACCCTCTCCTATAATTCACCCCTCCACTTT CASGLAPTLSYNSPLHF
TRBJ1-4 TRBV2 TRBD1 NA TGTGCCAGGGCGACAGGGGAGGGGGAAAAACTGTTTTTT CARATGEGEKLFF
TRBJ1-2 TRBV6-1 NA NA TGTGCCAGCAGTGAAGAGTGGGCAGGGTATGGCTACACCTTC CASSEEWAGYGYTF
TRBJ1-5 TRBV2 TRBD1 NA TGTGCCAGCAGCCCTCCTCCGGGACAGGTCCATCAGCCCCAGCATTTT CASSPPPGQVHQPQHF
TRBJ1-5 TRBV29-1 NA NA TGCAGCGCCCAGGGACACATTAATCAGCCCCAGCATTTT CSAQGHINQPQHF
TRBJ1-5 TRBV6-4 TRBD1 NA TGTGCCAGCAGCCCGACAGGGGGTAGCAATCAGCCCCAGCATTTT CASSPTGGSNQPQHF
TRBJ2-5 TRBV19 TRBD2 NA TGTGCCAGTAGTATGAGAGTCGGGGGACTAGCACAAGAGACCCAGTACTTC CASSMRVGGLAQETQYF
TRBJ1-3 TRBV25-1 NA NA TGTGCCAGCAGTGATTACAGGAGAGGGGGCTCTGGAAACACCATATATTTT CASSDYRRGGSGNTIYF
TRBJ1-5 TRBV19 NA NA TGTGCCAGTACCCGGTCGTGGGGAGGCAATCAGCCCCAGCATTTT CASTRSWGGNQPQHF
TRBJ1-4 TRBV5-1 TRBD1 NA TGCGCCAGCTCTGTGGGACAGGGTAATGAAAAACTGTTTTTT CASSVGQGNEKLFF
TRBJ1-2 TRBV12-3/TRBV12-4 TRBD1 NA TGTGCCAGCCAGGGGACAGGGGAATATGGCTACACCTTC CASQGTGEYGYTF
TRBJ1-2 TRBV18 NA NA TGTGCCAGCTCATCTCAGGGAAACTATGGCTACACCTTC CASSSQGNYGYTF
TRBJ1-1 TRBV12-5 NA NA TGTGCTAGTGGTTTGGACCGACAGGCCATGAACACTGAAGCTTTCTTT CASGLDRQAMNTEAFF
TRBJ2-2 TRBV5-1 TRBD1 once TGCGCCAGCAGCTTGGGACAGGGGGCAACCGGGGAGCTGTTTTTT CASSLGQGATGELFF
TRBJ1-6 TRBV5-5 NA NA TGTGCCAGCAGCTTGGGGGGCAGAAATTCACCCCTCCACTTT CASSLGGRNSPLHF
TRBJ1-2 TRBV18 TRBD1 NA TGTGCCAGCTCCCAGGGGGACGGCTACACCTTC CASSQGDGYTF
TRBJ1-4 TRBV6-5 TRBD1 once TGTGCCAGCAGTCGGGACAGGGATGAAAAACTGTTTTTT CASSRDRDEKLFF
TRBJ2-7 TRBV18 TRBD1 NA TGTGCCAGCTCACCGCAGAGGACAGGGAACTGGTACGAGCAGTACTTC CASSPQRTGNWYEQYF
TRBJ2-2 TRBV15 TRBD2 NA TGTGCCCGTTTTTCGCGTGGCCAGAAAAGCGGGGGGGATAAAAAGAACACCGGGGAGCTGTTTTTT CARFSRGQKSGGDKKNTGELFF
TRBJ1-1 TRBV5-6 NA NA TGTGCCAGCAGGGACAGTCAGAACACTGAAGCTTTCTTT CASRDSQNTEAFF
TRBJ1-3 TRBV18 TRBD1 once TGTGCCAGCTCGAGGGGACAGAGCTCTGGAAACACCATATATTTT CASSRGQSSGNTIYF
TRBJ2-1 TRBV9 NA NA TGTGCCAGCAGCGTTAAGGCAGGGGGCGGGGGAAATAGCTACAATGAGCAGTTCTTC CASSVKAGGGGNSYNEQFF
TRBJ1-1 TRBV7-9 TRBD1 NA TGTGCCAGCAGCTCCCCCGGAACAGGGGCGGTGAACACTGAAGCTTTCTTT CASSSPGTGAVNTEAFF
TRBJ2-3 TRBV9 NA NA TGTGCCAGCAGCGTAGAACGGGCAGATACGCAGTATTTT CASSVERADTQYF
TRBJ2-3 TRBV5-1 TRBD1 NA TGCGCCAGCAGCTTGGAGGGGGCTCGCACAGATACGCAGTATTTT CASSLEGARTDTQYF
TRBJ2-5 TRBV30 NA NA TGTGCCTGGAACCTCAGGGAGACCCAGTACTTC CAWNLRETQYF
TRBJ2-7 TRBV9 TRBD1 NA TGTGCCAGCAGCGCAACGACAGGGGAGCCGACCGGCGAGCAGTACTTC CASSATTGEPTGEQYF
TRBJ1-4 TRBV6-6 TRBD1 once TGTGCCAGCAGTCGACAGGGACTTGAGGAAAAACTGTTTTTT CASSRQGLEEKLFF
TRBJ1-1 TRBV6-6 NA NA TGTGCCAGCAGTATTGGGCCCGGCACTGAAGCTTTCTTT CASSIGPGTEAFF
TRBJ1-6 TRBV6-6 NA NA TGTGCCAGCAGTTACAGGGAGGTTGATTCACCCCTCCACTTT CASSYREVDSPLHF
TRBJ1-6 TRBV27 NA NA TGTGCCAGCAGTTCCACCCGGGCGGGGGTCTCCCTCCACTTT CASSSTRAGVSLHF
TRBJ1-5 TRBV19 NA NA TGTGCCAGTAGTATGGGCGGGGCAAAAAATCAGCCCCAGCATTTT CASSMGGAKNQPQHF
TRBJ2-5 TRBV15 NA NA TGTGCCACCGGGGCAGCCGAAGAGACCCAGTACTTC CATGAAEETQYF
TRBJ1-4 TRBV3-1/TRBV3-2 NA NA TGTGCCAGCAGCCAAGATACAACTAATGAAAAACTGTTTTTT CASSQDTTNEKLFF
TRBJ1-5 TRBV3-1/TRBV3-2 NA NA TGTGCCAGCAGCCAAGAGGGGCAGGATCAGCCCCAGCATTTT CASSQEGQDQPQHF
TRBJ2-1 TRBV11-2 NA NA TGTGCCAGCAGCTTAGATCTCCAGGGCGGGCAGTTCTTC CASSLDLQGGQFF
TRBJ1-4 TRBV10-2 TRBD1 NA TGCGCCAGCAGTGAGTGGACAGGGGGGGCAGCTAATGAAAAACTGTTTTTT CASSEWTGGAANEKLFF